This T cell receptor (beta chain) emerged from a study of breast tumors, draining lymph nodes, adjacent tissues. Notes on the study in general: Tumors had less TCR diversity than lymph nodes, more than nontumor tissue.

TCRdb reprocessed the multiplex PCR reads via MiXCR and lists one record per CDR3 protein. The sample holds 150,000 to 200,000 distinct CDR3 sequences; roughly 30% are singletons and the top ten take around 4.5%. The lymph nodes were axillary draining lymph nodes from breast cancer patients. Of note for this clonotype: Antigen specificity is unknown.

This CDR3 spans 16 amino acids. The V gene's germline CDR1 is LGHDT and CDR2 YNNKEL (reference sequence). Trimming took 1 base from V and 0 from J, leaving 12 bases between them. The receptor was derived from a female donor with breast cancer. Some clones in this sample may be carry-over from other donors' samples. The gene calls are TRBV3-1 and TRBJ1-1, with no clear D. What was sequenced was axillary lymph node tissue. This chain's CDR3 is CASSQGGKGLNTEAFF. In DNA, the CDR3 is TGTGCCAGCAGCCAAGGCGGTAAGGGCCTGAACACTGAAGCTTTCTTT.